These 6 T cell receptor beta chains originate from one sample sequenced in a study of shared clonotypes between healthy human individuals. Clones were read by immunoSEQ multiplex PCR, and TCRdb kept only the in-frame ones, dropping some. In the table there are some 2.3 million clones, approximately 93% of which are singletons. What was sequenced was naive CD4+ T cells from PBMCs. Subset of the sample: CD45RA+ positively selected. The receptors were sampled from a man aged 18 to 30 in good health. Some clones in this sample may be carry-over from other donors' samples.

The chain is built from TRBV20-1 and TRBJ2-3, with a possible D match to TRBD2 (6 bases). Germline assignment: CDR1 DFQATT and CDR2 SNEGSKA (reference sequence). V gave up 3 bases and J gave up 14 bases, with 15 bases separating them. The CDR3 loop spans 11 amino acids. CDR3 bases: TGCAGTGCTAGTAGGCGGGACCCGCCGTATTTT. Amino acid sequence: CSASRRDPPYF.

The chain uses TRBV29-1 and TRBJ2-5; D is perhaps TRBD1 (5 bases). The CDR3 extends over 13 amino acids. Trimming took 2 bases from V and 10 from J, leaving 17 bases between them. Germline loops: CDR1 SQVTM, CDR2 ANQGSEA. CDR3 sequence: CSVETPHRQLQYF. In nucleotides, the CDR3 is TGCAGCGTTGAAACCCCACATAGACAGCTCCAGTACTTC.

The rearrangement joins TRBV6-6 to TRBJ2-1; TRBD2 aligns across 12 bases. With V trimmed by 6 bases and J by 10 bases, 7 bases remained unmatched. Germline values: CDR1 MNHNY, CDR2 SVGAGI (reference sequence). The CDR3 has 14 residues. CDR3 region: CASRPGLAGWEQFF. Here the CDR3 DNA reads TGTGCCAGCAGGCCAGGACTAGCGGGATGGGAGCAGTTCTTC.

The rearrangement links TRBV5-1 to TRBJ2-1; 8 bases align to TRBD2. V lost 10 bases and J lost 8; bases outside the gene matches: 14. CDR1 is SGHRS, CDR2 YFSETQ, per germline. The CDR3 length is 14 residues. For the CDR3, the DNA is TGCGCCGGTTACCCGGGACTAGTGGTGGATGAGCAGTTCTTC. Amino acid sequence: CAGYPGLVVDEQFF.

The genes are TRBV30 and TRBJ2-7, with D maybe TRBD2 (7 bases). V lost 5 bases, J lost 4 bases, and 24 bases lay in between. Germline CDR1 GTSNPN, CDR2 SVGIG (reference sequence). The CDR3 runs 16 residues. The CDR3 spells CAWADFLGGGVYEQYF. As DNA, the CDR3 is TGTGCCTGGGCGGACTTCCTCGGAGGGGGGGTGTACGAGCAGTACTTC.

This chain links TRBV5-1 with TRBJ2-7; 11 bases match TRBD1. CDR1 is SGHRS, CDR2 YFSETQ, per germline. This CDR3 is built from 13 residues. V dropped 5 bases and J dropped 4; count of bases not matched to a gene: 2. The CDR3 DNA follows: TGCGCCAGCAGACGGGACAGGGGGTACGAGCAGTACTTC. It encodes CASRRDRGYEQYF.